This T cell receptor (beta chain) was recorded in a study of shared clonotypes between healthy human individuals. The CDR3 spans 16 residues. Per the germline V gene, CDR1 is SGHTA and CDR2 is FQGNSA. The J segment lost 8 bases and the V segment lost 3 bases, leaving 5 bases of the junction unmatched. The data were produced by immunoSEQ multiplex PCR, yet TCRdb's version contains in-frame clones alone and is incomplete. In the table there are more than 2,000,000 clones, roughly nine tenths of which are singletons. V gene TRBV7-2 combines with J gene TRBJ2-1; 15 bases are a match to TRBD2. Source material: naive CD4+ T cells sorted from blood. Subset denoted: CD45RA+ positively selected. The clonotype originates from a man aged 18 to 30 in good health. CDR3 sequence (DNA): TGTGCCAGCAGCTTGGGACTAGCGGGGGGCCGTGATGAGCAGTTCTTC. Residues: CASSLGLAGGRDEQFF.